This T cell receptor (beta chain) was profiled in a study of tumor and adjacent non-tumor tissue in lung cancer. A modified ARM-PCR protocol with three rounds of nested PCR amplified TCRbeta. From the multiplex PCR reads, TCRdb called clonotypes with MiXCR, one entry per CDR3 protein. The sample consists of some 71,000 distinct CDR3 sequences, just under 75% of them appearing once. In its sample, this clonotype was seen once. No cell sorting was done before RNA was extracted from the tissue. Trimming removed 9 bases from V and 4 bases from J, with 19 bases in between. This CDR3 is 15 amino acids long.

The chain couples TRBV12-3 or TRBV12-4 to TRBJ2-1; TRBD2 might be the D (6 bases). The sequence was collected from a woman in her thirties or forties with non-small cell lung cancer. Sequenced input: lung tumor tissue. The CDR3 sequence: CASTRARRDYNEQFF. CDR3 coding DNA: TGTGCCAGTACCCGAGCACGGAGGGATTACAATGAGCAGTTCTTC.